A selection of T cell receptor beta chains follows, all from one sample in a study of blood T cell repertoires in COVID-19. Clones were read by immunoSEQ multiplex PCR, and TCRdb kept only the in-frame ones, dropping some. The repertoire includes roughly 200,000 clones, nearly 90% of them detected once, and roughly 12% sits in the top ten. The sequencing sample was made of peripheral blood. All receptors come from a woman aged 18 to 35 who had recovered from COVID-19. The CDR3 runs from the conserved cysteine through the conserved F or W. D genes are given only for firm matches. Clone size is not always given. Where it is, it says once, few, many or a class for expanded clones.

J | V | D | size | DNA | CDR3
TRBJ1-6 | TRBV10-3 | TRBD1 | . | TGTGCCATCAGCCAGACAGGGGCCAAGGCCCGTGAAAATAATTCACCCCTCCACTTT | CAISQTGAKARENNSPLHF
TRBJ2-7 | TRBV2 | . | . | TGTGCCAGCAGTGACGTACTGCCCTACGAGCAGTACTTC | CASSDVLPYEQYF
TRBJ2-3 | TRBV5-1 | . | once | TGCGCCAGCAGCTTGTTCCCTCGCGGGTCGAGCACAGATACGCAGTATTTT | CASSLFPRGSSTDTQYF
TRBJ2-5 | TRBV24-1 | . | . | TGTGCCACCAGTGTCGGCTCCGGACACTTGCAAGAGACCCAGTACTTC | CATSVGSGHLQETQYF
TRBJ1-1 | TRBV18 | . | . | TGTGCCAGCTCACCACCCAGGCCGTCGACTGAAGCTTTCTTT | CASSPPRPSTEAFF
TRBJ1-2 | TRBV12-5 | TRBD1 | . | TGTGCTAGTGGTTTCCCCGACAGGGTCAGTGGCTACACCTTC | CASGFPDRVSGYTF
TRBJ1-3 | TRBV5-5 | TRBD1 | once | TGTGCCAGCAGCTGGGGGACAGGGGGTGAAAACACCATATATTTT | CASSWGTGGENTIYF
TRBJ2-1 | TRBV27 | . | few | TGTGCCAGCTCGGTGGCGGAGAGCTCCTACAATGAGCAGTTCTTC | CASSVAESSYNEQFF
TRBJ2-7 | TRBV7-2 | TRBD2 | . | TGTGCCAGCAGCTTAGTAGTCAGCGGGAGGGGTTCCTACGAGCAGTACTTC | CASSLVVSGRGSYEQYF
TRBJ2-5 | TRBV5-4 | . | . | TGTGCCAGCAGCTTGCGGCAGGGTGGGGAGACCCAGTACTTC | CASSLRQGGETQYF
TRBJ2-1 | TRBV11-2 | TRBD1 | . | TGTGCCAGCAGCTTAGAGCTGGGACAGGACTACTACAATGAGCAGTTCTTC | CASSLELGQDYYNEQFF
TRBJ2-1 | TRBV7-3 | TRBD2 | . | TGTGCCAGCAGCTTGGAAGCGGGAGGGCCCTACAATGAGCAGTTCTTC | CASSLEAGGPYNEQFF
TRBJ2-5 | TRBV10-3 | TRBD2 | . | TGTGCCATCAGTGAGTCCCGACTAGCGGGAGGGCCGGGGGAGACCCAGTACTTC | CAISESRLAGGPGETQYF
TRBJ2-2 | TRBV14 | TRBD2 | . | TGTGCCAGCAGCCACACCTACCTGACTAGCCTCAACACCGGGGAGCTGTTTTTT | CASSHTYLTSLNTGELFF
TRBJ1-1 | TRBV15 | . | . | TGTGCCACCAGCAGAGATCCCTTAACAGGTGTCAACACTGAAGCTTTCTTT | CATSRDPLTGVNTEAFF
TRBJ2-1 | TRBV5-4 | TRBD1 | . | TGTGCCAGCAGCTTTTACCGGGACAGGGTAGATGAGCAGTTCTTC | CASSFYRDRVDEQFF
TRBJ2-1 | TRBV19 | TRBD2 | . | TGTGCCAGTAGCCCGTCCGGGACTAGCGGTCATCTCGGCTCCTACAATGAGCAGTTCTTC | CASSPSGTSGHLGSYNEQFF
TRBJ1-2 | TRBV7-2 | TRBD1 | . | TGTGCCAGCAGCCCAAACTGGGGACAGAACTATGGCTACACCTTC | CASSPNWGQNYGYTF
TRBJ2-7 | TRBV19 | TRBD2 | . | TGTGCCAGTAGTCCCCTCGGGACTAGCGGCTCCTACGAGCAGTACTTC | CASSPLGTSGSYEQYF
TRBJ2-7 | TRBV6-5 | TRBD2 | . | TGTGCCAGCAGTTGGGGGGGTGGCTCCGAGCAGTACTTC | CASSWGGGSEQYF
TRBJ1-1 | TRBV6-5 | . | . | TGTGCCAGCAGTTACCGCGCGGGGAACACTGAAGCTTTCTTT | CASSYRAGNTEAFF
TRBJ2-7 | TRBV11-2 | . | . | TGTGCCAGCAGCTTAGATTTGACGGGATCCTACGAGCAGTACTTC | CASSLDLTGSYEQYF
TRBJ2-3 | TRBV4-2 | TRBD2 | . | TGTGCCAGCAGCCAAGTACTTAGACTAGCGGGAGGGTTCACAGATACGCAGTATTTT | CASSQVLRLAGGFTDTQYF
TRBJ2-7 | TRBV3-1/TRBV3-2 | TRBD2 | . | TGTGCCAGCAGTCTCCTAGCGGGAGGCCCCTACGAGCAGTACTTC | CASSLLAGGPYEQYF
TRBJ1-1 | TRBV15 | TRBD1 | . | TGTGCCACCAGCAGAGATCGGGGAAGGACAGGAGAGGCTGAAGCTTTCTTT | CATSRDRGRTGEAEAFF
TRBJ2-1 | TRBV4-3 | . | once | TGCGCCAGCAGCCAAGATCTAAGAAATGAGCAGTTCTTC | CASSQDLRNEQFF
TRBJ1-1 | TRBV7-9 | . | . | TGTGCCAGCAGCTTTATCTCTTTCAACACTGAAGCTTTCTTT | CASSFISFNTEAFF
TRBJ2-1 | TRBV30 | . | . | TGTGCCTGGAGTGTTAGTAAGAGGGGGGAGCAGTTCTTC | CAWSVSKRGEQFF
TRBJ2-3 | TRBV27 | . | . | TGTGCCAGCAGTTTCGAGGGTCGGGGCACAGATACGCAGTATTTT | CASSFEGRGTDTQYF
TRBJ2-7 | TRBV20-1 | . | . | TGCAGTGTACTCGCGGGGCCCCAACAGTACTTC | CSVLAGPQQYF
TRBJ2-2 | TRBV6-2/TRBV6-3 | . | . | TGTGCCAGCAGTTACCAGGCGGGATTTTCGAACACCGGGGAGCTGTTTTTT | CASSYQAGFSNTGELFF
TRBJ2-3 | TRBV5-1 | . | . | TGCGCCAGCAGCTTGGCCACGGACTCCTATACGCAGTATTTT | CASSLATDSYTQYF
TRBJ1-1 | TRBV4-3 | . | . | TGCGCCAGCAGCCAAGATCGATCCGTCCAGGGAGAAGCTTTCTTT | CASSQDRSVQGEAFF
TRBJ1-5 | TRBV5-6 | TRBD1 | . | TGTGCCAGCAGCCGAACAGGGGGCCGAGATCAGCCCCAGCATTTT | CASSRTGGRDQPQHF
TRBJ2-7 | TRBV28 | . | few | TGTGCCAGCAGTTTATTAAGGGGTCTAGTCTCCTACGAGCAGTACTTC | CASSLLRGLVSYEQYF
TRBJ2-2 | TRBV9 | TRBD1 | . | TGTGCCAGCAGCGAAACAGGGGGCTCGTCCGGGGAGCTGTTTTTT | CASSETGGSSGELFF
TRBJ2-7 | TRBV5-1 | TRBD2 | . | TGCGCCAGCAGCTCGGGACTAGCAGACCCGCAGTACTTC | CASSSGLADPQYF
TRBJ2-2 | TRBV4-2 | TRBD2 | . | TGTGCCAGCAGCCAAGTAGGTGGACTAGCGGGAGATGTCGGGGAGCTGTTTTTT | CASSQVGGLAGDVGELFF
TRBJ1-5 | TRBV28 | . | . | TGTGCCAGCAGACTCCGTCCCGGGCAGCCCCAGCATTTT | CASRLRPGQPQHF
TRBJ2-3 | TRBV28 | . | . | TGTGCCAGCAGTTTGGCAGGCCCACTCCACATAAATACGCAGTATTTT | CASSLAGPLHINTQYF
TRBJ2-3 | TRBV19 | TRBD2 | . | TGTGCCAGTAGTGATACTAGCGGGCACACAGATACGCAGTATTTT | CASSDTSGHTDTQYF
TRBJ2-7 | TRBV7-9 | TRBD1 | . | TGTGCCAGCAGCTTCGGACAGGGGGTTTACGAGCAGTACTTC | CASSFGQGVYEQYF
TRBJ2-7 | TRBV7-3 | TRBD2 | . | TGTGCCAGCAGCTCACCCGGGACTAGCGGGAGGACGGGGTACTTAGAGCAGTACTTC | CASSSPGTSGRTGYLEQYF
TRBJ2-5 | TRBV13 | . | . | TGTGCCAGCAGCTTAGAAGGAGAAGAGACCCAGTACTTC | CASSLEGEETQYF
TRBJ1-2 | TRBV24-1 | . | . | TGTGCCACCAGTGAAAAAGGACATCCCTATGGCTACACCTTC | CATSEKGHPYGYTF
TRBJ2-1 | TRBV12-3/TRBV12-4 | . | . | TGTGCCAGCGGCACTAGCTCTGCGCAGTTCTTC | CASGTSSAQFF
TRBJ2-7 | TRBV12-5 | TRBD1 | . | TGTGCTAGTGGTTTGCCCCCGGGACAGGGGGTCACTTTTGCCTACGAGCAGTACTTC | CASGLPPGQGVTFAYEQYF
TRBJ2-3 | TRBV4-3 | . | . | TGCGCCAGCAGCCAAGAACAGGCCTCTAGCACAGATACGCAGTATTTT | CASSQEQASSTDTQYF
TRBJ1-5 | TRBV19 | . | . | TGTGCCAGTAGTATCTGGGGGCCGCATCAGCCCCAGCATTTT | CASSIWGPHQPQHF
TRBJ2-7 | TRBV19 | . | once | TGTGCCAGTAGTTCCAGCGAAACCTACGAGCAGTACTTC | CASSSSETYEQYF
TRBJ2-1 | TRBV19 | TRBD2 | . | TGTGCCAGTAGTATCCAACGGACTAGCGGGAGATTCCTTTACAATGAGCAGTTCTTC | CASSIQRTSGRFLYNEQFF
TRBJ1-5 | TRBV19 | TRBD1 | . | TGTGCCAGTAGTACCTCACAGGGGGCAGGACAGCCCCAGCATTTT | CASSTSQGAGQPQHF
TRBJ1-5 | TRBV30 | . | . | TGTGCCTGGAGTGATTTATCCAATCAGCCCCAGCATTTT | CAWSDLSNQPQHF
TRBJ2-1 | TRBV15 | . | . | TGTGCCACCAGCAGTAGCGGCAATGAGCAGTTCTTC | CATSSSGNEQFF